Sequencing of this T cell receptor beta chain was carried out in a study of shared clonotypes between healthy human individuals. Findings of the study overall: Deeper or shallower sequencing was expected to change how clonotypes are shared among donors. Researchers sampled blood only, noting tissue repertoires likely differ.

This CDR3 contains 15 residues. Germline lookup yields CDR1 ENHRY and CDR2 SYGVKD. Deletions cut 11 bases from V and 5 bases from J, with 24 bases between. Libraries were prepared by immunoSEQ multiplex PCR; TCRdb keeps only in-frame clonotypes and omits some of them. Among fewer than 600,000 clones listed, around three quarters were seen once. In its sample, this clone was seen once. Its target is not known. The chain uses TRBV10-3 and TRBJ2-5; perhaps D is TRBD1 or TRBD2 (5 bases each). Material: PBMCs. The sequence was collected from a middle-aged woman in good health. Some clones in this sample may be carry-over from other donors' samples. The CDR3 DNA sequence: TGTGCCGCCCTCCGACAGTCCACCGAGGGGGAGACCCAGTACTTC. Residues: CAALRQSTEGETQYF.